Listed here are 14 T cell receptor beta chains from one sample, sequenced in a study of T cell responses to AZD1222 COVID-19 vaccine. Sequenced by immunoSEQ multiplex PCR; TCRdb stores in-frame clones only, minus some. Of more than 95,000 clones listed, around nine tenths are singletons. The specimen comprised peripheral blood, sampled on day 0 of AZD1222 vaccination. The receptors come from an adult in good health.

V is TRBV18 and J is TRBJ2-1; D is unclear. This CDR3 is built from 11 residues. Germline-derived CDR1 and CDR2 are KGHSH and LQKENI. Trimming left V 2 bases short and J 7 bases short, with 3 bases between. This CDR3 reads CASSPSNEQFF. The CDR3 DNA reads TGTGCCAGCTCACCATCTAATGAGCAGTTCTTC.

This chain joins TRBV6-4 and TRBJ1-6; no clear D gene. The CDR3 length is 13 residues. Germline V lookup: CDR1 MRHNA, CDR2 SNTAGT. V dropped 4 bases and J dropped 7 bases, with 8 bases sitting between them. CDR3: CASSVIRNSPLHF. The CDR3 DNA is TGTGCCAGCAGTGTTATAAGAAATTCACCCCTCCACTTT.

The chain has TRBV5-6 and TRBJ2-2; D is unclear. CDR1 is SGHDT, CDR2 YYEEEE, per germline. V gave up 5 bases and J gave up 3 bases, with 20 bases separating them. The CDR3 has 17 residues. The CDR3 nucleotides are TGTGCCAGCAGGGCCACTCTCCTGGTTGACGACACCGGGGAGCTGTTTTTT. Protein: CASRATLLVDDTGELFF.

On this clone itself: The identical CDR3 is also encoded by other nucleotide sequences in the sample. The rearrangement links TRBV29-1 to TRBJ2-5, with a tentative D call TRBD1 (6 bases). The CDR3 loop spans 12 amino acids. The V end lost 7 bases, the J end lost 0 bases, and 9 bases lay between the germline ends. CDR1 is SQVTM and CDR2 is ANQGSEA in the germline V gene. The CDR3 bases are TGCAGCGCTCGGACAGACCAAGAGACCCAGTACTTC. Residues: CSARTDQETQYF.

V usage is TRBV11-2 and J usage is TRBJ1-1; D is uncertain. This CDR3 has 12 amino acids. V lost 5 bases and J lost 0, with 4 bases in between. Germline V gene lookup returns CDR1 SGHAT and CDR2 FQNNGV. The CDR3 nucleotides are TGTGCCAGCAGCCGCATGAACACTGAAGCTTTCTTT. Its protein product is CASSRMNTEAFF.

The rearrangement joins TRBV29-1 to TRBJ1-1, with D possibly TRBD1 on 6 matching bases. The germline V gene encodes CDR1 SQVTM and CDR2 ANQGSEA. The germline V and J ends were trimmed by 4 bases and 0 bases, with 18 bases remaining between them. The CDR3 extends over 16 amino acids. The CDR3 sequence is CSVVLGGSVMNTEAFF. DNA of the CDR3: TGCAGCGTTGTATTAGGGGGGTCGGTAATGAACACTGAAGCTTTCTTT.

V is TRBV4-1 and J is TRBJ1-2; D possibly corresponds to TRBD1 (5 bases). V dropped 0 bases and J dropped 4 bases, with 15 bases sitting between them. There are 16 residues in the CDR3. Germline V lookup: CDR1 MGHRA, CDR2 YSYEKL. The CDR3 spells CASSQELGMGPYGYTF. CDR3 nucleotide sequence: TGCGCCAGCAGCCAAGAATTGGGGATGGGACCCTATGGCTACACCTTC.

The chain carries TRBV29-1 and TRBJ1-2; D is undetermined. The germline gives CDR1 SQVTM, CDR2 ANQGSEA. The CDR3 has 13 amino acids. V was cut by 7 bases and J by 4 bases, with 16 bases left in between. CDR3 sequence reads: CSARVAVGYGYTF. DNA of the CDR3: TGCAGCGCCCGCGTTGCCGTTGGCTATGGCTACACCTTC.

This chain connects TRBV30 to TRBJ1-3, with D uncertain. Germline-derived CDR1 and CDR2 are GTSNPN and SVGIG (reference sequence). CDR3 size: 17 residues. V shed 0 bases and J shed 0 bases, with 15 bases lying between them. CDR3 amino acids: CAWSVLAGKSSGNTIYF. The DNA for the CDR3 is TGTGCCTGGAGTGTTTTGGCAGGCAAGAGCTCTGGAAACACCATATATTTT.

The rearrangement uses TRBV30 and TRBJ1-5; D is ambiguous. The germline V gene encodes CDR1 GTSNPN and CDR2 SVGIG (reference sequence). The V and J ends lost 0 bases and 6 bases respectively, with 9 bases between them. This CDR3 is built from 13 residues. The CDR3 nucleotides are TGTGCCTGGAGTGTCGAAGGGTTTCAGCCCCAGCATTTT. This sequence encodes CAWSVEGFQPQHF.

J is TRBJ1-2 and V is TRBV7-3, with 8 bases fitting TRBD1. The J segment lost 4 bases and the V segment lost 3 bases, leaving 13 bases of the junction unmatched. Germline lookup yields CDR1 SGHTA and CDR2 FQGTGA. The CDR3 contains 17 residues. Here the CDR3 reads CASSLNPDRVGSYGYTF. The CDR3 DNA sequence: TGTGCCAGCAGCTTGAATCCGGACAGGGTGGGTAGCTATGGCTACACCTTC.

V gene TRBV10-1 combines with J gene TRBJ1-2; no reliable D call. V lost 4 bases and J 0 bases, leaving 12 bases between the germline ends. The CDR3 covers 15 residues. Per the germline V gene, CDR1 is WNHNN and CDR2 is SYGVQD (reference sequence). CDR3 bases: TGCGCCAGCAGTGGGACGGTGGATTCTAACTATGGCTACACCTTC. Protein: CASSGTVDSNYGYTF.

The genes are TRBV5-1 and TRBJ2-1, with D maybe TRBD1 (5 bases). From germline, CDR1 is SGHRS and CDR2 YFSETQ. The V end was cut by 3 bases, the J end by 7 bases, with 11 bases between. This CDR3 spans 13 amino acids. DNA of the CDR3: TGCGCCAGCAGCTCTAAGGGGATAAATGAGCAGTTCTTC. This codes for CASSSKGINEQFF.

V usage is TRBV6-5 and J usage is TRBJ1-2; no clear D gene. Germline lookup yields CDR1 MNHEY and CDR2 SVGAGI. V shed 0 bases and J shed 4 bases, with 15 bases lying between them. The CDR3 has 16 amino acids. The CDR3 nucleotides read TGTGCCAGCAGTTACTCGATCGTCCGGGTTGCCTATGGCTACACCTTC. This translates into CASSYSIVRVAYGYTF.